The 26 T cell receptor beta chains below all came from one sample that was sequenced in a study of T cell responses to AZD1222 COVID-19 vaccine. Libraries were prepared by immunoSEQ multiplex PCR; TCRdb keeps only in-frame clonotypes and omits some of them. The profile shows about 150,000 clones, 94% of them singletons. The sequences come from peripheral blood, collected on day 0 of AZD1222 vaccination. The receptors shown here come from an adult in good health.

This chain connects TRBV4-1 to TRBJ2-3, with 10 positions matching TRBD2. CDR1 and CDR2 (germline): MGHRA, YSYEKL. The CDR3 contains 18 residues. V gave up 4 bases and J gave up 0 bases; unmatched junction bases: 10. As DNA, the CDR3 is TGCGCCAGCAGCCGCAGGACTAGCGGATATTCTAGCACAGATACGCAGTATTTT. Residues: CASSRRTSGYSSTDTQYF.

The genes are TRBV19 and TRBJ1-1; no reliable D call. CDR1 is LNHDA, CDR2 SQIVND, per germline (reference sequence). Trimming shortened V by 8 bases and J by 0 bases, and 7 bases separated the two germline ends. This CDR3 is built from 12 residues. CDR3 bases: TGTGCCAGTGGACTGTTGAACACTGAAGCTTTCTTT. Its translation: CASGLLNTEAFF.

This chain joins TRBV5-1 and TRBJ2-2, with 8 bases matching TRBD2. The CDR3 has 16 amino acids. Germline values: CDR1 SGHRS, CDR2 YFSETQ. Trimming cost V 3 bases and J 4 bases; bases outside gene matches: 8. The CDR3 is CASSSTSGEPTGELFF. CDR3 bases: TGCGCCAGCAGCTCAACTAGCGGAGAGCCCACCGGGGAGCTGTTTTTT.

This clone was found once. The chain has TRBV11-2 and TRBJ2-7, with 8 bases that match TRBD2. J lost 1 base, V lost 4 bases, and 6 bases had no gene match. Germline CDR1 SGHAT, CDR2 FQNNGV. The CDR3 sequence is 15 residues long. The CDR3 here is CASSSWTSSSYEQYV. The CDR3 DNA follows: TGTGCCAGCAGCTCCTGGACTAGCTCGTCCTACGAGCAGTACGTC.

The V call is TRBV7-2, the J call TRBJ1-1, with D uncertain. This CDR3 contains 13 residues. Trimming left V 2 bases short and J 6 bases short, with 10 bases between. Germline CDR1 and CDR2: SGHTA and FQGNSA. The CDR3 DNA reads as TGTGCCAGCAGCTTACCCCCCGCCCCTGAAGCTTTCTTT. Protein: CASSLPPAPEAFF.

The rearrangement joins TRBV9 to TRBJ2-3, with 11 bases lining up with TRBD2. V shed 1 base, J shed 1 base, and the junction held 5 bases outside the gene matches. Germline lookup yields CDR1 SGDLS and CDR2 YYNGEE. The CDR3 runs 17 residues. CDR3 sequence (DNA): TGTGCCAGCAGCGTAACTAGCGGGGGCCTTCGCACAGATACGCAGTATTTT. It codes for CASSVTSGGLRTDTQYF.

This clone was seen a few times. The chain combines TRBV3-1 (or the pseudogene TRBV3-2) with TRBJ1-6, with 9 bases matching TRBD1. V trimming: 2 bases; J trimming: 7 bases; junction bases outside the gene matches: 3. Germline CDR1 LGHDT, CDR2 YNNKEL (reference sequence). This CDR3 is 15 amino acids long. CDR3 coding DNA: TGTGCCAGCAGCCAATTCGGGACAGGGAATTCACCCCTCCACTTT. It encodes CASSQFGTGNSPLHF.

J is TRBJ1-4 and V is TRBV5-1; the D gene is possibly TRBD1 (5 bases). Trimming pared 4 bases from V and 5 bases from J, leaving 18 bases between. The CDR3 is 16 amino acids. Per the germline V gene, CDR1 is SGHRS and CDR2 is YFSETQ. The CDR3 DNA reads TGCGCCAGCAGCGCCTCCGGGACCTCCCGGAATGAAAAACTGTTTTTT. It encodes CASSASGTSRNEKLFF.

This sequence joins TRBV5-6 and TRBJ2-1; 12 bases match TRBD2. Trimming at V came to 10 bases and at J to 9 bases, leaving 8 bases not matched to a gene. Germline-derived CDR1 and CDR2 are SGHDT and YYEEEE. This CDR3 region has 13 residues. CDR3 coding DNA: TGTGCCGCCCGACTAGCGGGAGCCCCTGAGCAGTTCTTC. As protein: CAARLAGAPEQFF.

The chain uses TRBV10-3 and TRBJ2-1; a possible D gene is TRBD2 (5 bases). The V end lost 6 bases, the J end lost 5 bases, and 29 bases lay between the germline ends. Germline loops: CDR1 ENHRY, CDR2 SYGVKD. This CDR3 has 19 residues. CDR3 DNA sequence: TGTGCCATCAGCTCACCCCTTTCGAGCGGAGGATCTTTGAACAATGAGCAGTTCTTC. Translation gives CAISSPLSSGGSLNNEQFF.

The chain is built from TRBV2 and TRBJ2-4, with D possibly called TRBD1 or TRBD2 (6 bases each). The CDR3 is 14 residues long. CDR1 and CDR2 from the germline V gene are SNHLY and FYNNEI. The ends were cut back, 4 bases at V and 6 bases at J, with 13 bases in the middle. Written as DNA, the CDR3 is TGTGCCAGCAGTGGAGGGGGGAGTCGAAACATTCAGTACTTC. This sequence encodes CASSGGGSRNIQYF.

CDR3 sequence reads: CASRVGGDSNQPQHF. Written as DNA, the CDR3 is TGTGCCAGCAGGGTCGGAGGGGACAGCAATCAGCCCCAGCATTTT. V is TRBV28 and J is TRBJ1-5; the D gene is possibly TRBD1 (5 bases). V lost 6 bases and J 1 base, leaving 13 bases between the germline ends. In germline, CDR1 is MDHEN, CDR2 SYDVKM. The CDR3 runs 15 residues. The entire variable domain, with the rest obtained from reference TRBV28 and TRBJ1-5, is as follows: DVKVTQSSRYLVKRTGEKVFLECVQDMDHENMFWYRQDPGLGLRLIYFSYDVKMKEKGDIPEGYSVSREKKERFSLILESASTNQTSMYLCASRVGGDSNQPQHFGDGTRLSIL.

This clone came up once. The chain employs TRBV4-3 and TRBJ2-1; the match to TRBD2 covers 11 bases. Germline V gives CDR1 LGHNA, CDR2 YSLEER. There are 15 residues in the CDR3. The trim removed 4 bases at V and 4 bases at J, leaving 3 bases unmatched. Written as DNA, the CDR3 is TGCGCCAGCAGCCCTTCTAGCGGGAGGTACAATGAGCAGTTCTTC. It is translated as CASSPSSGRYNEQFF.

The V and J genes are TRBV20-1 and TRBJ1-1, with 8 bases matching TRBD1. The CDR3 sequence is 14 residues long. Germline CDR1 DFQATT, CDR2 SNEGSKA (reference sequence). The ends lost 3 bases at V and 3 bases at J; junction bases unmatched: 6. Written as DNA, the CDR3 is TGCAGTGCTAGTGAGCAGGGGGCTCACACTGAAGCTTTCTTT. Amino acid sequence: CSASEQGAHTEAFF.

V gene TRBV19 combines with J gene TRBJ2-1; D not resolved. The CDR3 is 13 residues long. V was pared by 4 bases and J by 7 bases, with 11 bases between. Germline V gives CDR1 LNHDA, CDR2 SQIVND (reference sequence). The CDR3 DNA sequence: TGTGCCAGTAGTACTCGGGCGGAGAATGAGCAGTTCTTC. It translates to CASSTRAENEQFF.

This chain joins TRBV10-3 and TRBJ1-3; 10 bases are shared with TRBD1. Germline CDR1 is ENHRY and CDR2 is SYGVKD. The junction had 2 bases not matched to a gene; V was cut back by 6 bases and J by 3 bases. CDR3 length equals 14 residues. The CDR3 here is CAIRGQGIGNTIYF. For the CDR3, the DNA is TGTGCCATCAGGGGACAGGGGATTGGAAACACCATATATTTT.

The V and J genes are TRBV18 and TRBJ1-1; D is perhaps TRBD1 (5 bases). CDR3 length: 14 residues. The V end lost 2 bases, the J end lost 4 bases, and 11 bases lay between the germline ends. CDR1 is KGHSH and CDR2 is LQKENI in the germline V gene. The CDR3 bases are TGTGCCAGCTCACCAGAAGACAGTCTCACTGAAGCTTTCTTT. It codes for CASSPEDSLTEAFF.

The chain combines TRBV20-1 with TRBJ1-1; 7 bases align to TRBD1. Trimming removed 6 bases from V and 11 bases from J; junction bases left unmatched: 9. CDR1 is DFQATT and CDR2 is SNEGSKA in the germline V gene (reference sequence). This CDR3 spans 11 amino acids. CDR3 protein: CSAQTGERAFF. DNA of the CDR3: TGCAGTGCCCAAACAGGGGAAAGGGCTTTCTTT.

The V and J genes are TRBV5-4 and TRBJ1-1; D call uncertain. This CDR3 is 14 amino acids long. Germline CDR1 and CDR2: SGHNT and YYREEE (reference sequence). V lost 4 bases to trimming and J lost 2 bases, with 12 bases between them. The CDR3 DNA sequence: TGTGCCAGCAGCCCCGTGGGAGTTAACACTGAAGCTTTCTTT. Protein: CASSPVGVNTEAFF.

Remarks on this clone: The same CDR3 also results from other DNA sequences found in this sample. The chain joins TRBV18 to TRBJ2-5, with TRBD1 as a possible D gene (5 bases). The CDR3 extends over 13 amino acids. Germline CDR1 is KGHSH and CDR2 is LQKENI. The V end lost 2 bases, the J end lost 4 bases, and 8 bases lay between the germline ends. In DNA form, the CDR3 reads TGTGCCAGCTCACCAGGGCAGGGAGAGACCCAGTACTTC. It is translated as CASSPGQGETQYF.

The chain has TRBV18 and TRBJ2-2, with TRBD1 matching 8 bases. This CDR3 is 16 amino acids long. Germline CDR1 reads KGHSH; CDR2 reads LQKENI. V lost 3 bases and J lost 1; bases outside the gene matches: 4. In DNA, the CDR3 is TGTGCCAGCTCACCTCTGACAGGGGAGAACACCGGGGAGCTGTTTTTT. It encodes CASSPLTGENTGELFF.

The chain has TRBV14 and TRBJ1-4; D gene unclear. V was clipped by 6 bases and J by 7 bases, with 18 bases between them. The CDR3 sequence is 15 residues long. The germline V gene has CDR1 SGHDN and CDR2 FVKESK. The CDR3 sequence is CASSQSTLRGEKLFF. The CDR3 region has the DNA TGTGCCAGCAGTCAGTCGACCCTACGGGGTGAAAAACTGTTTTTT.

V gene TRBV19 combines with J gene TRBJ2-1; possible D gene TRBD2, 6 bases. Trimming removed 3 bases at V and 8 bases at J, with 17 bases between. CDR1 is LNHDA, CDR2 SQIVND, per germline (reference sequence). The CDR3 consists of 15 residues. The CDR3 DNA sequence: TGTGCCAGTAGTATGTCTGGCCTAGCGTGGGATGAGCAGTTCTTC. This gives the protein CASSMSGLAWDEQFF.

The chain links TRBV4-2 to TRBJ2-1; 13 bases are a match to TRBD2. After removal of 0 bases from V and 6 bases from J, the junction contained 8 bases not matched to a gene. Germline CDR1 and CDR2: LGHNA and YNFKEQ. CDR3 length: 18 amino acids. The CDR3, as DNA: TGTGCCAGCAGCCAAGATTTGCCTACTAGCGGGAGGGCCAATGAGCAGTTCTTC. Amino acid sequence: CASSQDLPTSGRANEQFF.

The chain is built from TRBV27 and TRBJ1-2; TRBD1 aligns across 7 bases. The germline gives CDR1 MNHEY, CDR2 SMNVEV (reference sequence). The CDR3 extends over 15 amino acids. The J segment lost 2 bases and the V segment lost 5 bases, leaving 8 bases of the junction unmatched. The CDR3 region has the DNA TGTGCCAGCAGTCCTTGGACAGGTCTGAACTATGGCTACACCTTC. It specifies CASSPWTGLNYGYTF.

This chain connects TRBV12-3 or TRBV12-4 to TRBJ1-2; D unresolved. The germline V and J ends were trimmed by 7 bases and 4 bases, with 13 bases remaining between them. The CDR3 consists of 13 residues. The CDR3: CASTWVGFYGYTF. DNA of the CDR3: TGTGCCAGCACCTGGGTGGGATTCTATGGCTACACCTTC.